This T cell receptor (beta chain) comes out of a study of blood T cells in healthy people across ages. It was with a sample-barcoded 5' primer and a J-beta primer mix that a second PCR of roughly 7 to 12 cycles was run. TCRdb re-called the 5' RACE reads with MiXCR, one entry per CDR3 protein. This table holds 1 million or so distinct CDR3 sequences, under 30% found once. Deletions cut 7 bases from V and 5 bases from J, with 14 bases between. The germline CDR1 and CDR2 sequences are MNHNS and SASEGT. The CDR3 totals 13 residues. In addition, the sample was reused for a study of T cells of mothers and their children. That paper states: Every mother supplied over 8 million TCR beta CDR3 reads and every child 2.5 million to 3.5 million. The overlap seen between related mothers and children slightly exceeded that of unrelated pairs, though not significantly.

The chain couples TRBV6-1 to TRBJ1-2; D is undetermined. The TCR sequence derives from a girl between 2 and 10 years old in good health. Sequencing was carried out using blood. CDR3 sequence reads: CASTLESEYGYTF. The CDR3 DNA reads as TGTGCCAGCACACTAGAATCAGAGTATGGCTACACCTTC.